These 9 T cell receptor beta chains share one sample of origin, sequenced in a study of shared clonotypes between healthy human individuals. This table comes from immunoSEQ multiplex PCR, and its TCRdb copy is limited to in-frame clones, with some not included. Among approximately 1,000,000 clones listed, 60% to 85% were seen once. The specimen was memory CD4+ T cells from PBMCs. Specified subset: CD45RA-negative fraction. The origin of the receptors is a man aged 18 to 35 in good health. Some clones in this sample may be carry-over from other donors' samples.

The V call is TRBV30, the J call TRBJ2-2, with 11 bases aligning to TRBD1. V shed 3 bases, J shed 4 bases, and the junction held 4 bases outside the gene matches. The CDR3 is 15 amino acids. In germline, CDR1 is GTSNPN, CDR2 SVGIG (reference sequence). The CDR3 loop is CAWRVGTGGTGELFF. In DNA, the CDR3 is TGTGCCTGGAGGGTCGGGACAGGGGGCACCGGGGAGCTGTTTTTT.

With regard to this clone: Different DNA sequences within this sample yield the same CDR3. J is TRBJ2-7 and V is TRBV5-1; 11 bases agree with TRBD1. This CDR3 is 15 amino acids long. CDR1 and CDR2 from the germline V gene are SGHRS and YFSETQ. Trimming took 4 bases from V and 7 from J; bases not matched to a gene: 10. CDR3 nucleotides: TGCGCCAGCAGCCCAAGGACAGGGGGCTCTGGGGAGCAGTACTTC. Translating it yields CASSPRTGGSGEQYF.

In this sample, this clone turned up a few times. The chain has TRBV6-6 and TRBJ2-3; weak D call: TRBD2 (6 bases). Trimming took off 6 bases at V and 8 bases at J, with 18 bases between the two ends. Germline CDR1 is MNHNY and CDR2 is SVGAGI (reference sequence). The CDR3 totals 14 residues. In nucleotides, the CDR3 is TGTGCCAGCAGCCCCGGGACTCTGGGTCTTACGCAGTATTTT. This sequence encodes CASSPGTLGLTQYF.

The chain joins TRBV7-3 to TRBJ2-3; maybe TRBD2 (5 bases). The CDR3 loop spans 13 amino acids. V lost 8 bases and J lost 1, with 10 bases in between. From germline, CDR1 is SGHTA and CDR2 FQGTGA. CDR3 residues: CASGRTGTDTQYF. The CDR3 nucleotides are TGTGCCAGCGGCAGGACTGGCACAGATACGCAGTATTTT. Combining the CDR3 with reference TRBV7-3 and TRBJ2-3 gives the whole variable domain GAGVSQTPSNKVTEKGKYVELRCDPISGHTALYWYRQSLGQGPEFLIYFQGTGAADDSGLPNDRFFAVRPEGSVSTLKIQRTERGDSAVYLCASGRTGTDTQYFGPGTRLTVL.

The genes are TRBV5-1 and TRBJ2-1, with 9 bases identical to TRBD2. V was pared by 0 bases and J by 10 bases, with 5 bases of the junction left unmatched. Germline V gene lookup returns CDR1 SGHRS and CDR2 YFSETQ. The CDR3 has 14 amino acids. The CDR3 sequence is CASSLETSGREQFF. As DNA, the CDR3 is TGCGCCAGCAGCTTGGAAACAAGCGGGAGGGAGCAGTTCTTC.

The genes are TRBV28 and TRBJ2-1; D is undetermined. This CDR3 comprises 14 residues. V shed 2 bases and J shed 3 bases, with 8 bases lying between them. Germline CDR1 MDHEN, CDR2 SYDVKM. The CDR3 here is CASSLIRDYNEQFF. The DNA of the CDR3 is TGTGCCAGCAGTTTAATAAGAGACTACAATGAGCAGTTCTTC.

For this clone: Within the sample, other DNA sequences also encode this same CDR3. This sequence joins TRBV5-1 and TRBJ2-5, with 7 bases that match TRBD2. CDR1 is SGHRS, CDR2 YFSETQ, per germline. Germline trimming cut 0 bases from V and 5 bases from J; bases unmatched to any gene: 4. There are 14 residues in the CDR3. CDR3 nucleotide sequence: TGCGCCAGCAGCTTGGGAGGCGGGAGTGAGACCCAGTACTTC. The encoded protein is CASSLGGGSETQYF.

This rearrangement joins TRBV11-3 to TRBJ1-1; 8 bases map to TRBD1. The germline CDR1 and CDR2 sequences are SGHNT and YENEEA. This CDR3 is built from 13 residues. V gave up 5 bases and J gave up 11 bases; unmatched junction bases: 10. DNA for the CDR3: TGTGCCAGCAGCCAAGTCACAGGGGGACGGGCTTTCTTT. The encoded protein is CASSQVTGGRAFF.

V and J are TRBV28 and TRBJ1-2; D is unresolved. In germline, CDR1 is MDHEN, CDR2 SYDVKM. Trimming removed 1 base from V and 1 base from J, with 7 bases in between. This CDR3 is 14 amino acids long. The CDR3 is CASSLSLVNYGYTF. The DNA of the CDR3 is TGTGCCAGCAGTTTATCGCTGGTTAACTATGGCTACACCTTC.